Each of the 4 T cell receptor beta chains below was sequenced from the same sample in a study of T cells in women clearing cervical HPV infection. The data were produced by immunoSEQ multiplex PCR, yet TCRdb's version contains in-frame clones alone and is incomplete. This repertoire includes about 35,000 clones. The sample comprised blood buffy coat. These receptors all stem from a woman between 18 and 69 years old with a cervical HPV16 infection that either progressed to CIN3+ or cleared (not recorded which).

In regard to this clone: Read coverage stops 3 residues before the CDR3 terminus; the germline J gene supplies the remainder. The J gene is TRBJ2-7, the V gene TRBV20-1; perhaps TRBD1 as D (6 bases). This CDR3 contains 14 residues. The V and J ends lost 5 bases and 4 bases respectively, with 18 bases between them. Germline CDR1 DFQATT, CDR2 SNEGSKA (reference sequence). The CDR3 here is CSAGNRVLAYEQYF. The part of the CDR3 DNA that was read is TGCAGTGCTGGGAACAGGGTATTAGCGTACGAG.

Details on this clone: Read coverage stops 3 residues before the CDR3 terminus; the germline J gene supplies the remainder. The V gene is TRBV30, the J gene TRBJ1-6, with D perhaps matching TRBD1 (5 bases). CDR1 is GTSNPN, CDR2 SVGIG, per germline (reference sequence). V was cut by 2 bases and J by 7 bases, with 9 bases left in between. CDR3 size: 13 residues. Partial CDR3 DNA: TGTGCCTGGAGTTTAGGGGAGAATTCACCC. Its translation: CAWSLGENSP. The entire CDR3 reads CAWSLGENSPLHF. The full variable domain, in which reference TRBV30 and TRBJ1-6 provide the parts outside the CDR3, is SQTIHQWPATLVQPVGSPLSLECTVEGTSNPNLYWYRQAAGRGLQLLFYSVGIGQISSEVPQNLSASRPQDRQFILSSKKLLLSDSGFYLCAWSLGENSPLHFGNGTRLTVT.

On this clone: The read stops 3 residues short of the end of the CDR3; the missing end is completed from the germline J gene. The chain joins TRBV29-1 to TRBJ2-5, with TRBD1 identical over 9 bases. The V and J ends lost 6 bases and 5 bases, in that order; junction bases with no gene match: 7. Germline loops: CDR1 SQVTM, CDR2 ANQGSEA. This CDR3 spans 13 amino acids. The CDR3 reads CSVNRGLRETQYF. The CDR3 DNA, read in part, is TGCAGCGTCAACAGGGGGCTTCGGGAGACC.

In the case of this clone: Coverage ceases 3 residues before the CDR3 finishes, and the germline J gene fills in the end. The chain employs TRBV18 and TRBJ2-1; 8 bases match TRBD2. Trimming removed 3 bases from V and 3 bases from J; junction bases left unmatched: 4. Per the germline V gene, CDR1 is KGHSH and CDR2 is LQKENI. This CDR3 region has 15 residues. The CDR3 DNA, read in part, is TGTGCCAGCTCACCCCCGGCGGGGGGCTACAATGAG. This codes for CASSPPAGGYNE. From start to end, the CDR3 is CASSPPAGGYNEQFF. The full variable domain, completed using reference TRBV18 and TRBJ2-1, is NAGVMQNPRHLVRRRGQEARLRCSPMKGHSHVYWYRQLPEEGLKFMVYLQKENIIDESGMPKERFSAEFPKEGPSILRIQQVVRGDSAAYFCASSPPAGGYNEQFFGPGTRLTVL.